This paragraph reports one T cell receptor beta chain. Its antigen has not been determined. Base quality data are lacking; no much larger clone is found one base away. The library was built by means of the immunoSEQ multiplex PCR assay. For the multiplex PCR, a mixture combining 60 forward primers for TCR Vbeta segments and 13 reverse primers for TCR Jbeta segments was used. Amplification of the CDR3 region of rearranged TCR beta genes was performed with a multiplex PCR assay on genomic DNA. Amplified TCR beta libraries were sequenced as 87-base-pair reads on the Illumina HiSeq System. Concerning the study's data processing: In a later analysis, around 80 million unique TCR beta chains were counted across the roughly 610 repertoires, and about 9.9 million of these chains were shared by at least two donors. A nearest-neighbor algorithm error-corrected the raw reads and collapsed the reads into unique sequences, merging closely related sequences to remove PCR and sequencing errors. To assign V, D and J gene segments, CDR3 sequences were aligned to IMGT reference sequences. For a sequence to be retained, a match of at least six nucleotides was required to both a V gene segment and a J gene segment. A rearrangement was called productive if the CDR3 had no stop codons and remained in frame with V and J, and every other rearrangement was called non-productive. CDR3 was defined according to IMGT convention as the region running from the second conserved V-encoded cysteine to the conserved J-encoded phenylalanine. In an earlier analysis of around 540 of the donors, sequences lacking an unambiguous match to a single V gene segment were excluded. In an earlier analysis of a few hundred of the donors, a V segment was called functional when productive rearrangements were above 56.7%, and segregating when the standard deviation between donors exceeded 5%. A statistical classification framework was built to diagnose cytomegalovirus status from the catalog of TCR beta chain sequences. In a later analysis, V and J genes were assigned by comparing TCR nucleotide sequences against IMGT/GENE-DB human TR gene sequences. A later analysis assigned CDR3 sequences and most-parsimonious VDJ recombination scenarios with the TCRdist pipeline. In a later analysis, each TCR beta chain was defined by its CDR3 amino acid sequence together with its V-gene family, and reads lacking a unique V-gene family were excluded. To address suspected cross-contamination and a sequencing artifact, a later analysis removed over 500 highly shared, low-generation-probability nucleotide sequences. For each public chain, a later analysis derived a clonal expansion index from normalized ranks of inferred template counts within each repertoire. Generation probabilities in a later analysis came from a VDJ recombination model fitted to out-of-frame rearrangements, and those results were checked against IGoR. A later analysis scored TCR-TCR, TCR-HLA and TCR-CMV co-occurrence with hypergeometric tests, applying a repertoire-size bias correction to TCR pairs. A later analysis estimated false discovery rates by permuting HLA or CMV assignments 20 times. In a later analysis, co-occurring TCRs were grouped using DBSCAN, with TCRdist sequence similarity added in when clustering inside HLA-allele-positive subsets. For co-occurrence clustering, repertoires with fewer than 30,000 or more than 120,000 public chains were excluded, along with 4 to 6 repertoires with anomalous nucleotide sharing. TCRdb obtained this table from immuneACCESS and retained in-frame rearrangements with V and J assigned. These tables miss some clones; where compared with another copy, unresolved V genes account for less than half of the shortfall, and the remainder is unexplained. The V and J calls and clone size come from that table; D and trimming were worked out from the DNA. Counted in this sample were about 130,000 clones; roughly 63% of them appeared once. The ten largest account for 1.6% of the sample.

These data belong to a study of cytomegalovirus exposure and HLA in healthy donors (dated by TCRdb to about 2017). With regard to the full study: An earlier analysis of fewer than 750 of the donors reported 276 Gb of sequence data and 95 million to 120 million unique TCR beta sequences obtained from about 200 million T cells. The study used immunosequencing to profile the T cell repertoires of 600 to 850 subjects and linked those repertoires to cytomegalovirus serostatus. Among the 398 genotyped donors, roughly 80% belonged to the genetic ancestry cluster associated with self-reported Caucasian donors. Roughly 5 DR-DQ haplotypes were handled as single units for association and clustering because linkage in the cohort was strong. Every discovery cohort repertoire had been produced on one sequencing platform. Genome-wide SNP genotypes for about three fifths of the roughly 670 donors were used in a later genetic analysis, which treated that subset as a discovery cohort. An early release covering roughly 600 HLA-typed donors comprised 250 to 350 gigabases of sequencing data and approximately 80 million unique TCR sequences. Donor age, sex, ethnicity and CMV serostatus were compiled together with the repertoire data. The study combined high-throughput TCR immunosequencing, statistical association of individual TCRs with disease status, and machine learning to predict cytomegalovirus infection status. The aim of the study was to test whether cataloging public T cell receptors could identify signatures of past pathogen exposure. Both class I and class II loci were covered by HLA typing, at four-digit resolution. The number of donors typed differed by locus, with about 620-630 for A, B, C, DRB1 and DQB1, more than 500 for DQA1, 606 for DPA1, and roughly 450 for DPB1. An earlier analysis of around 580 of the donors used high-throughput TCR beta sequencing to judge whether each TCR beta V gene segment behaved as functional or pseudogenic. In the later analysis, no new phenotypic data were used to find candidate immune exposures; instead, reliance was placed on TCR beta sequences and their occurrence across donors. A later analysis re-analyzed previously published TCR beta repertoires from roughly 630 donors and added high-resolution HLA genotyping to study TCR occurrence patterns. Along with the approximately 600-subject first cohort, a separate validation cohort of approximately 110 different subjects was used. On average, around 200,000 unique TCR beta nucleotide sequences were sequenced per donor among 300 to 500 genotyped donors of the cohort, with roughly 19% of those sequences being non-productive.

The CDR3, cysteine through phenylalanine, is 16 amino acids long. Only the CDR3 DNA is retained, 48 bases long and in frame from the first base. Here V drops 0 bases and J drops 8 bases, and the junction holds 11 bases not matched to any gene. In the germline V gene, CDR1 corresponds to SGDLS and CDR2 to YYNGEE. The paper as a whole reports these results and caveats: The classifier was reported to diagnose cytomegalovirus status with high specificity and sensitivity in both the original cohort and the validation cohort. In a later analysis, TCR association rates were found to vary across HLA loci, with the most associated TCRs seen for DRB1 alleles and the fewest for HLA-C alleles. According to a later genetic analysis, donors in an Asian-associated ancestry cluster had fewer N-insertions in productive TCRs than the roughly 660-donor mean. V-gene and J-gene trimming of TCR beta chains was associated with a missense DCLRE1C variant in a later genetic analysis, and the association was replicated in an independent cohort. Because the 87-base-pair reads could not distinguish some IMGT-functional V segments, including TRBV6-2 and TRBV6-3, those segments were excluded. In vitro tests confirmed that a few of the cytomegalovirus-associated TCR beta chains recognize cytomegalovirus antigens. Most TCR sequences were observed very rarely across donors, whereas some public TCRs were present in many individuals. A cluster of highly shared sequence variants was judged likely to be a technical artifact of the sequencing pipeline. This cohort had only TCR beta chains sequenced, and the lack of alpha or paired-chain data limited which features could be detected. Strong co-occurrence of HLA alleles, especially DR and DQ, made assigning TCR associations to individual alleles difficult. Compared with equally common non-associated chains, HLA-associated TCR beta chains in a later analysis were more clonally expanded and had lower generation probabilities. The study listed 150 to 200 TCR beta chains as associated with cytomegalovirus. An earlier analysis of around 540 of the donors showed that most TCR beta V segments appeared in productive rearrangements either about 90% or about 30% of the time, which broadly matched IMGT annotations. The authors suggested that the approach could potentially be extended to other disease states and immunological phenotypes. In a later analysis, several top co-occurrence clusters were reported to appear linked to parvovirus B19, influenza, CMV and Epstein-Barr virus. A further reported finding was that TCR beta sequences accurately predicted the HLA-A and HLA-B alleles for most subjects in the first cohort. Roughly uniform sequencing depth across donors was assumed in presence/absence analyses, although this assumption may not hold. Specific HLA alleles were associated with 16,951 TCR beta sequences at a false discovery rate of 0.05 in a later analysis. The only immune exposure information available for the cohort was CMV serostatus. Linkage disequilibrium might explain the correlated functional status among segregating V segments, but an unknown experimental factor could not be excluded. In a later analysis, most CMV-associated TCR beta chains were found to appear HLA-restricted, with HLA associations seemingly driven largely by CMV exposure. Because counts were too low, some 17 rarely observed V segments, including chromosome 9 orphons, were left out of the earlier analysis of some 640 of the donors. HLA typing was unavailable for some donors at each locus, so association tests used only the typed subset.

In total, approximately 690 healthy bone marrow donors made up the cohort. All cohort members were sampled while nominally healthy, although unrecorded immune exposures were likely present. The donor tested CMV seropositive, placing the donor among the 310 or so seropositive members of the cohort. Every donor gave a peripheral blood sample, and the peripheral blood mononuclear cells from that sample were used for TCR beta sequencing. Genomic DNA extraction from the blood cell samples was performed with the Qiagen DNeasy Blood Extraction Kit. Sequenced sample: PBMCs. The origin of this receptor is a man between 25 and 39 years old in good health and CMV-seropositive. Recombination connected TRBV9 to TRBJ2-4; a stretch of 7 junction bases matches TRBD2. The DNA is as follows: TGTGCCAGCAGCGTAGGTGATTGGGGAGGGATGGACATTCAGTACTTC. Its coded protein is CASSVGDWGGMDIQYF.